Below, 30 T cell receptor beta chains from the same sample are listed, as sequenced in a study of identical twins. TCRdb re-analysed the 5' RACE reads in MiXCR, keeping a single row per CDR3 protein. Among around 480,000 distinct CDR3 sequences listed, 12% to 15% were seen once. The sample also formed part of further work on yellow fever vaccine responses in identical twins.

Sequencing input: CD4+ T cells sorted from blood. The source is a young woman in good health.

This clonotype was counted a few times. The chain couples TRBV29-1 to TRBJ2-1; a weak D match, TRBD2 (5 bases). The CDR3 extends over 13 amino acids. V gave up 3 bases and J gave up 9 bases, with 15 bases separating them. CDR1 SQVTM and CDR2 ANQGSEA come from the germline V gene. The CDR3 coding sequence is TGCAGCGTTGATCGAGGGAAGATTATTGAGCAGTTCTTC. Translating gives CSVDRGKIIEQFF.

This clonotype was detected only a few times. The chain links TRBV4-1 to TRBJ2-5; 13 bases match TRBD2. This CDR3 has 16 amino acids. Germline CDR1 MGHRA, CDR2 YSYEKL. J lost 5 bases, V lost 4 bases, and 7 bases had no gene match. This chain's CDR3 is CASSLGLAGARETQYF. For the CDR3, the DNA is TGCGCCAGCAGCCTTGGACTAGCGGGAGCTCGGGAGACCCAGTACTTC.

The chain has TRBV12-3 or TRBV12-4 and TRBJ2-5, with 7 bases matching TRBD1. The CDR3 runs to 15 residues. Losses at the gene ends were 5 bases for V and 2 bases for J; bases not matched to a gene: 8. CDR3 nucleotide sequence: TGTGCCAGCAGTCCCGGGGACAGAATACAAGAGACCCAGTACTTC. This translates into CASSPGDRIQETQYF.

This rearrangement joins TRBV2 to TRBJ2-3; 8 bases fit TRBD2. Germline trimming cut 8 bases from V and 2 bases from J; bases unmatched to any gene: 9. CDR3 size: 15 residues. The V gene's germline CDR1 is SNHLY and CDR2 FYNNEI. The CDR3, as DNA: TGTGCCAGCCCTATAGCGGGGAACTCCACAGATACGCAGTATTTT. Its translation: CASPIAGNSTDTQYF.

This clonotype was seen a handful of times. The rearrangement joins TRBV18 to TRBJ2-5, with D maybe TRBD2 (6 bases). The length of the CDR3 is 15 residues. Trimming shortened V by 3 bases and J by 1 base, and 12 bases separated the two germline ends. Germline V gene data show CDR1 as KGHSH and CDR2 as LQKENI. The CDR3 DNA is TGTGCCAGCTCACCCCTGACTAGTATCCAAGAGACCCAGTACTTC. Its protein product is CASSPLTSIQETQYF. The whole variable domain, remainder taken from reference TRBV18 and TRBJ2-5, is NAGVMQNPRHLVRRRGQEARLRCSPMKGHSHVYWYRQLPEEGLKFMVYLQKENIIDESGMPKERFSAEFPKEGPSILRIQQVVRGDSAAYFCASSPLTSIQETQYFGPGTRLLVL.

In DNA, the CDR3 is TGTGCCAGCAGCCACGTGGGGGGGGCGGACACCGGGGAGCTGTTTTTT. The encoded protein is CASSHVGGADTGELFF. This rearrangement joins TRBV5-4 to TRBJ2-2, with TRBD2 as a possible D gene (7 bases). Germline V lookup: CDR1 SGHNT, CDR2 YYREEE (reference sequence). With 4 bases removed from V and 3 bases from J, the gap between germline ends came to 16 bases. The CDR3 totals 16 residues.

This clonotype showed up just a few times. The chain employs TRBV29-1 and TRBJ2-4, with 8 bases matching TRBD1. The CDR3 runs 13 residues. Germline-derived CDR1 and CDR2 are SQVTM and ANQGSEA. J gave up 4 bases and V 5 bases, and 4 bases lay outside the gene matches. In DNA form, the CDR3 reads TGCAGCGTTATCAGGGGGCCGAAAAACATTCAGTACTTC. This encodes CSVIRGPKNIQYF.

Many counts were recorded for this clonotype. DNA of the CDR3: TGTGCCAGCAGCCAAGTGGGGACTAGCGGTAGCACAGATACGCAGTATTTT. Protein product: CASSQVGTSGSTDTQYF. This rearrangement joins TRBV4-2 to TRBJ2-3; 11 bases agree with TRBD2. The germline V gene encodes CDR1 LGHNA and CDR2 YNFKEQ. After removal of 1 base from V and 0 bases from J, the junction contained 3 bases not matched to a gene. CDR3 length equals 17 residues.

This clonotype appeared a few times. The chain has TRBV20-1 and TRBJ1-4; 8 bases map to TRBD1. Germline-derived CDR1 and CDR2 are DFQATT and SNEGSKA (reference sequence). J lost 7 bases, V lost 6 bases, and 10 bases had no gene match. This CDR3 is built from 14 residues. CDR3 region: CSAAGGAGTEKLFF. The CDR3 DNA follows: TGCAGTGCGGCAGGGGGCGCTGGGACTGAAAAACTGTTTTTT.

The rearrangement uses TRBV20-1 and TRBJ2-1; D perhaps matches TRBD2 (6 bases). The germline CDR1 and CDR2 sequences are DFQATT and SNEGSKA (reference sequence). The V end was cut by 5 bases, the J end by 8 bases, with 16 bases between. This CDR3 is built from 13 residues. CDR3 nucleotides: TGCAGTGCTCCGCCCAGAAGGAGGGATGAGCAGTTCTTC. Encoded protein: CSAPPRRRDEQFF.

As regards this clonotype: This may stem from a read error, because a much larger clone lies one nucleotide away. This chain joins TRBV12-3 or TRBV12-4 and TRBJ2-7, with TRBD2 matching 15 bases. This CDR3 contains 19 residues. The CDR3 bases are TGTGCCATCAGTTTTACTTGGGGACTAGCGGGAGGTACTCGCTACGAGCAGTACTTC. Translating gives CAISFTWGLAGGTRYEQYF.

This clonotype was seen only a few times. The rearrangement uses TRBV3-1 and TRBJ2-7; no reliable D call. Deletions cut 1 base from V and 6 bases from J, with 7 bases between. The germline CDR1 and CDR2 sequences are LGHDT and YNNKEL (reference sequence). This CDR3 contains 12 residues. The chain's CDR3 is CASSQASVEQYF. In nucleotides, the CDR3 is TGTGCCAGCAGCCAAGCGTCGGTCGAGCAGTACTTC.

The table lists this clonotype with a few counts. J is TRBJ2-7 and V is TRBV20-1; D is unclear. V gave up 3 bases and J gave up 3 bases, with 18 bases separating them. Per germline, CDR1 DFQATT and CDR2 SNEGSKA (reference sequence). This CDR3 is 15 amino acids long. CDR3 nucleotide sequence: TGCAGTGCTAGTTTGGTGAAAGCGAAATACTACGAGCAGTACTTC. This encodes CSASLVKAKYYEQYF.

V usage is TRBV7-9 and J usage is TRBJ2-7; 11 positions match TRBD2. The length of the CDR3 is 15 residues. The germline gives CDR1 SEHNR, CDR2 FQNEAQ (reference sequence). V lost 4 bases to trimming and J lost 7 bases; unmatched junction nucleotides: 9. The CDR3 nucleotides are TGTGCCAGCAGCTCAGGGCCTAGCGGGGGGATTGAGCAGTACTTC. The encoded protein is CASSSGPSGGIEQYF. Based on the CDR3 plus reference TRBV7-9 and TRBJ2-7, the full variable domain is DTGVSQNPRHKITKRGQNVTFRCDPISEHNRLYWYRQTLGQGPEFLTYFQNEAQLEKSRLLSDRFSAERPKGSFSTLEIQRTEQGDSAMYLCASSSGPSGGIEQYFGPGTRLTVT.

This clonotype came up a few times. The genes are TRBV9 and TRBJ2-4, with TRBD2 matching 11 bases. This CDR3 contains 19 residues. Per germline, CDR1 SGDLS and CDR2 YYNGEE. Unmatched junction bases numbered 9, after V lost 0 bases and J lost 1 base. CDR3 DNA: TGTGCCAGCAGCGTAGACCCAAATAGCGGGGGGGCGGCCAAAAACATTCAGTACTTC. This gives the protein CASSVDPNSGGAAKNIQYF.

This clonotype showed up just a few times. CDR3 sequence: CASSLEVLSYEQYF. The CDR3 DNA is TGTGCCAGCAGCCTCGAAGTGTTATCCTACGAGCAGTACTTC. The chain recombines TRBV7-2 with TRBJ2-7; D call uncertain. The length of the CDR3 is 14 residues. V lost 5 bases to trimming and J lost 1 base, with 12 bases between them. The germline CDR1 and CDR2 sequences are SGHTA and FQGNSA.

This chain joins TRBV7-9 and TRBJ2-2; maybe TRBD2 (6 bases). Trimming pared 3 bases from V and 5 bases from J, leaving 13 bases between. This CDR3 is 15 amino acids long. Per the germline V gene, CDR1 is SEHNR and CDR2 is FQNEAQ (reference sequence). CDR3 coding DNA: TGTGCCAGCAGCTTTCAGCGGGTGGTTACCGGGGAGCTGTTTTTT. Its translation is CASSFQRVVTGELFF.

J is TRBJ2-7 and V is TRBV7-2; D perhaps matches TRBD1 (5 bases). This CDR3 is 15 amino acids long. V was shortened by 5 bases and J by 0 bases, with 14 bases between the two germline ends. The germline CDR1 and CDR2 sequences are SGHTA and FQGNSA. The CDR3 coding sequence is TGTGCCAGCAGCCGAGACAGTAAGAGCTCCTACGAGCAGTACTTC. Encoded protein: CASSRDSKSSYEQYF.

This clonotype showed up just a few times. The V and J genes are TRBV7-9 and TRBJ1-6; 7 bases align to TRBD1. Trimming removed 3 bases from V and 9 bases from J; junction bases left unmatched: 5. Per the germline V gene, CDR1 is SEHNR and CDR2 is FQNEAQ (reference sequence). The CDR3 length is 14 residues. This chain's CDR3 is CASSFQQGISPLHF. The CDR3 nucleotides read TGTGCCAGCAGCTTCCAACAGGGGATTTCACCCCTCCACTTT.

The rearrangement joins TRBV20-1 to TRBJ2-1, with TRBD2 matching over 9 bases. Trimming removed 5 bases from V and 5 bases from J; junction bases left unmatched: 16. The CDR3 is 17 amino acids. Germline CDR1 reads DFQATT; CDR2 reads SNEGSKA (reference sequence). In DNA, the CDR3 is TGCAGTGCTCGACGCCCGCGGGGGGGCCAGGGGAACAATGAGCAGTTCTTC. Amino acids: CSARRPRGGQGNNEQFF.

The chain is built from TRBV30 and TRBJ2-1, with 14 positions matching TRBD2. V trimming: 1 base; J trimming: 2 bases; junction bases outside the gene matches: 10. This CDR3 region has 19 residues. Germline CDR1 is GTSNPN and CDR2 is SVGIG (reference sequence). CDR3: CAWSGTSGRQLGAYNEQFF. CDR3 bases: TGTGCCTGGAGTGGGACTAGCGGGAGGCAACTGGGGGCCTACAATGAGCAGTTCTTC.

The V gene is TRBV12-3 or TRBV12-4, the J gene TRBJ2-5, with a weak D call TRBD1 (5 bases). V lost 5 bases and J 3 bases, leaving 16 bases between the germline ends. The CDR3 covers 15 residues. This CDR3 reads CASSSVNRKEETQYF. CDR3 in DNA: TGTGCCAGCAGTAGCGTGAACAGGAAAGAAGAGACCCAGTACTTC.

CDR3 protein: CASSQGGLNGGYTF. Written as DNA, the CDR3 is TGTGCCAGCAGCCAAGGAGGTCTCAACGGTGGCTACACCTTC. The chain recombines TRBV14 with TRBJ1-2; unclear D gene. Germline V gene sequence: CDR1 SGHDN, CDR2 FVKESK. Trimming shortened V by 1 base and J by 7 bases, and 13 bases separated the two germline ends. The CDR3 is 14 amino acids.

In its sample, this clonotype was seen many times. One junction end does not reproduce the germline sequence, and a read error may be involved. V usage is TRBV18 and J usage is TRBJ2-3; weak D call: TRBD1 (5 bases). Looked up from germline, CDR1 is KGHSH and CDR2 is LQKENI. This CDR3 spans 14 amino acids. This CDR3 is CASSPGRVADTQYF. CDR3 coding DNA: TGCGCCAGCAGCCCCGGCAGGGTAGCAGATACGCAGTATTTT.

The chain couples TRBV3-1 to TRBJ2-7; TRBD2 might be the D (6 bases). Trimming removed 3 bases at V and 5 bases at J, with 14 bases between. There are 14 residues in the CDR3. CDR1 LGHDT and CDR2 YNNKEL come from the germline V gene (reference sequence). DNA of the CDR3: TGTGCCAGCAGCCACTCCTCAGGGAGGCACGAGCAGTACTTC. Amino acid sequence: CASSHSSGRHEQYF.

This clonotype occurred a few times. The rearrangement uses TRBV20-1 and TRBJ2-7; TRBD2 aligns across 11 bases. Germline V gene lookup returns CDR1 DFQATT and CDR2 SNEGSKA (reference sequence). This CDR3 is built from 14 residues. The V segment lost 7 bases and the J segment 3 bases; nucleotides outside the gene matches: 8. CDR3 amino acids: CSVLAGGRNYEQYF. CDR3 DNA: TGCAGTGTTCTAGCGGGAGGTCGAAACTACGAGCAGTACTTC.

The chain has TRBV24-1 and TRBJ2-5, with D uncertain. Germline assignment: CDR1 KGHDR and CDR2 SFDVKD. There are 14 residues in the CDR3. Trimming pared 3 bases from V and 2 bases from J, leaving 9 bases between. The CDR3 nucleotides are TGTGCCACCAGTGATAACAGAGTACAAGAGACCCAGTACTTC. Translating gives CATSDNRVQETQYF.

The chain joins TRBV5-1 to TRBJ2-7, with TRBD1 identical over 9 bases. The CDR3 is 14 amino acids. V shed 3 bases and J 5 bases; nucleotides not matched to a gene: 6. In germline, CDR1 is SGHRS, CDR2 YFSETQ. The CDR3 DNA follows: TGCGCCAGCAGCTCACAGGGGGCCATCGACGAGCAGTACTTC. Its protein is CASSSQGAIDEQYF. Full variable domain (rest looked up from reference TRBV5-1 and TRBJ2-7): KAGVTQTPRYLIKTRGQQVTLSCSPISGHRSVSWYQQTPGQGLQFLFEYFSETQRNKGNFPGRFSGRQFSNSRSEMNVSTLELGDSALYLCASSSQGAIDEQYFGPGTRLTVT.

The chain recombines TRBV11-1 with TRBJ2-7; D remains unclear. This CDR3 contains 21 residues. Germline-derived CDR1 and CDR2 are SGHAT and FQDESV (reference sequence). The ends were cut back, 2 bases at V and 0 bases at J, with 29 bases in the middle. The CDR3 sequence is CASSLLGYGLLSPESSYEQYF. In DNA form, the CDR3 reads TGTGCCAGCAGCTTATTAGGGTACGGTCTCCTCAGCCCCGAGAGCTCCTACGAGCAGTACTTC.

This clonotype was seen only a few times. This chain links TRBV6-2 or TRBV6-3 with TRBJ2-1, with a weak D call TRBD2 (9 bases). Trimming cost V 5 bases and J 10 bases, with 36 bases left between them. The CDR3 consists of 20 residues. CDR1 MNHEY and CDR2 SVGEGT come from the germline V gene. This chain's CDR3 is CASSQTGVGGSSGRAREQFF. The CDR3 coding sequence is TGTGCCAGCAGTCAGACAGGGGTTGGCGGCAGTAGCGGGAGAGCCAGGGAGCAGTTCTTC.